Below, 22 T cell receptor beta chains from the same sample are listed, as sequenced in a study of cytomegalovirus exposure and HLA in healthy donors. The PCR had 60 Vbeta and 13 Jbeta primers. Profiling relied on immunoSEQ multiplex PCR, and the TCRdb table lists in-frame clones only, not all of them. This table holds some 90,000 clones, about four fifths found once. The source material was PBMCs. These receptors were taken from a female donor in good health and CMV-seropositive.

The V gene is TRBV5-1, the J gene TRBJ1-3, with 7 bases identical to TRBD1. With 0 bases clipped from V and 0 bases from J, the junction kept 6 bases outside the gene matches. This CDR3 spans 17 amino acids. Germline assignment: CDR1 SGHRS and CDR2 YFSETQ. CDR3 DNA sequence: TGCGCCAGCAGCTTGGAAGGGACAGTGTTCTCTGGAAACACCATATATTTT. Encoded protein: CASSLEGTVFSGNTIYF.

This clone was detected only a few times. The chain carries TRBV28 and TRBJ2-7; 8 bases are a match to TRBD2. CDR1 MDHEN and CDR2 SYDVKM come from the germline V gene. CDR3 length: 15 amino acids. The V and J ends lost 5 bases and 1 base, in that order; junction bases with no gene match: 7. The CDR3 loop reads CASSTLAGSSYEQYF. CDR3 nucleotide sequence: TGTGCCAGCAGTACCTTAGCGGGGTCTTCCTACGAGCAGTACTTC.

This rearrangement joins TRBV7-9 to TRBJ2-2; TRBD1 matches at 9 bases. The junction had 4 bases not matched to a gene; V was cut back by 4 bases and J by 4 bases. The CDR3 is 15 residues long. Per germline, CDR1 SEHNR and CDR2 FQNEAQ (reference sequence). CDR3 nucleotide sequence: TGTGCCAGCAGCTCATCGACAGGGGGCACCGGGGAGCTGTTTTTT. Translation: CASSSSTGGTGELFF.

This clone has just a few counts. The junction shows a germline mismatch at one end, possibly a read error. The V gene is TRBV7-7, the J gene TRBJ2-1; 7 nucleotides match TRBD1. The CDR3 is made up of 14 amino acids. Looked up from germline, CDR1 is SSHAT and CDR2 is FNYEAQ (reference sequence). CDR3 sequence: CASSHGQANNEQFF. In nucleotides, the CDR3 is TGTGCTAGCAGCCATGGACAGGCCAACAATGAGCAGTTCTTC.

The gene calls are TRBV4-1 and TRBJ1-5; TRBD1 matches at 10 bases. This CDR3 is 18 amino acids long. CDR1 and CDR2 from the germline V gene are MGHRA and YSYEKL. J gave up 0 bases and V 5 bases, and 10 bases lay outside the gene matches. The CDR3 protein is CASSSNDRGRYSNQPQHF. As DNA, the CDR3 is TGCGCCAGCAGCTCAAATGACAGGGGGCGTTATAGCAATCAGCCCCAGCATTTT.

The chain links TRBV29-1 to TRBJ1-2; 9 nucleotides match TRBD1. This CDR3 has 13 amino acids. After removal of 7 bases from V and 8 bases from J, the junction contained 11 bases not matched to a gene. Germline V gene sequence: CDR1 SQVTM, CDR2 ANQGSEA. CDR3 sequence: CSAKPTGGWGYTF. As DNA, the CDR3 is TGCAGCGCCAAACCTACAGGGGGCTGGGGCTACACCTTC.

This clone was counted between two and nine times. The chain couples TRBV10-1 to TRBJ2-3, with TRBD2 identical over 7 bases. Germline loops: CDR1 WNHNN, CDR2 SYGVQD (reference sequence). V trimming: 8 bases; J trimming: 0 bases; junction bases outside the gene matches: 11. CDR3 length: 16 amino acids. The CDR3 is CASLEAGLASTDTQYF. In nucleotides, the CDR3 is TGCGCCAGCTTAGAAGCGGGGCTTGCTAGCACAGATACGCAGTATTTT.

This rearrangement joins TRBV7-9 to TRBJ1-1, with D possibly matching TRBD1 (6 bases). Germline lookup yields CDR1 SEHNR and CDR2 FQNEAQ (reference sequence). This CDR3 has 16 residues. The ends were cut back, 5 bases at V and 4 bases at J, with 20 bases in the middle. The CDR3 spells CASSLSGDIGVTEAFF. For the CDR3, the DNA is TGTGCCAGCAGCCTCTCAGGGGATATCGGAGTCACTGAAGCTTTCTTT.

The chain links TRBV19 to TRBJ1-2; D might be TRBD1 (5 bases). V lost 5 bases and J 2 bases, leaving 24 bases between the germline ends. The germline V gene has CDR1 LNHDA and CDR2 SQIVND (reference sequence). This CDR3 has 18 residues. CDR3 bases: TGTGCCAGTAGTGTCTGGGGGGGGTCAGGGAGGAGGAACTATGGCTACACCTTC. Encoded protein: CASSVWGGSGRRNYGYTF.

V gene TRBV30 combines with J gene TRBJ1-1; TRBD1 aligns across 10 bases. Germline V gene sequence: CDR1 GTSNPN, CDR2 SVGIG (reference sequence). The V segment lost 4 bases and the J segment 1 base; nucleotides outside the gene matches: 3. The CDR3 sequence is 14 residues long. The CDR3 loop is CAWKRDRGNTEAFF. The CDR3 nucleotides are TGTGCCTGGAAGCGGGACAGGGGGAACACTGAAGCTTTCTTT.

This rearrangement joins TRBV7-9 to TRBJ2-2, with D possibly TRBD1 on 6 matching bases. The CDR3 length is 12 residues. V lost 9 bases and J lost 6, with 11 bases in between. Germline CDR1 is SEHNR and CDR2 is FQNEAQ (reference sequence). CDR3 nucleotide sequence: TGTGCCAGGGACAGATCCGCCGGGGAGCTGTTTTTT. It is translated as CARDRSAGELFF.

This clone was recorded only once. The rearrangement links TRBV6-5 to TRBJ1-2; D unresolved. This CDR3 has 13 amino acids. V was cut by 2 bases and J by 6 bases, with 10 bases left in between. Germline V gene data show CDR1 as MNHEY and CDR2 as SVGAGI. CDR3 sequence (DNA): TGTGCCAGCAGTTACGCCCAGTTTCATGGCTACACCTTC. The encoded protein is CASSYAQFHGYTF.

V gene TRBV30 combines with J gene TRBJ2-3; 8 bases map to TRBD1. The CDR3 contains 17 residues. The germline V gene has CDR1 GTSNPN and CDR2 SVGIG (reference sequence). V lost 5 bases, J lost 1 base, and 14 bases stayed unmatched. The CDR3 sequence: CAWGDDTPGQGTDTQYF. CDR3 nucleotide sequence: TGTGCCTGGGGGGATGATACACCGGGACAGGGCACAGATACGCAGTATTTT. Full variable domain (rest looked up from reference TRBV30 and TRBJ2-3): SQTIHQWPATLVQPVGSPLSLECTVEGTSNPNLYWYRQAAGRGLQLLFYSVGIGQISSEVPQNLSASRPQDRQFILSSKKLLLSDSGFYLCAWGDDTPGQGTDTQYFGPGTRLTVL.

The chain uses TRBV30 and TRBJ2-1, with TRBD2 matching over 8 bases. Germline V gene data show CDR1 as GTSNPN and CDR2 as SVGIG (reference sequence). The CDR3 consists of 14 residues. With V trimmed by 4 bases and J by 3 bases, 5 bases remained unmatched. The CDR3 nucleotides are TGTGCCTGGATCCGGGCGGGGGGCTACAATGAGCAGTTCTTC. Encoded protein: CAWIRAGGYNEQFF. The variable domain in full, completed from reference TRBV30 and TRBJ2-1, reads SQTIHQWPATLVQPVGSPLSLECTVEGTSNPNLYWYRQAAGRGLQLLFYSVGIGQISSEVPQNLSASRPQDRQFILSSKKLLLSDSGFYLCAWIRAGGYNEQFFGPGTRLTVL.

The chain couples TRBV21-1 to TRBJ2-5; TRBD1 reflects the table's D call only, with no check against the DNA. TRBV21-1 is a documented pseudogene. This CDR3 is 16 amino acids long. The CDR3: CASSKASDRGKETQYF. The DNA for the CDR3 is TGTGCCAGCAGCAAAGCGTCGGACAGGGGGAAAGAGACCCAGTACTTC.

The V gene is TRBV30, the J gene TRBJ2-3, with TRBD2 identical over 9 bases. The CDR3 is 15 residues long. Germline CDR1 reads GTSNPN; CDR2 reads SVGIG (reference sequence). V shed 4 bases and J 3 bases; nucleotides not matched to a gene: 8. The CDR3 coding sequence is TGTGCCTGGACACCGGGACTAGCTCGAACAGATACGCAGTATTTT. Encoded protein: CAWTPGLARTDTQYF.

The chain uses TRBV14 and TRBJ2-1, with D uncertain. The CDR3 has 14 amino acids. V lost 0 bases, J lost 0 bases, and 3 bases lay in between. Per germline, CDR1 SGHDN and CDR2 FVKESK. DNA for the CDR3: TGTGCCAGCAGCCAAGACCTCTCCTACAATGAGCAGTTCTTC. Its translation is CASSQDLSYNEQFF.

The count of this clone is one. V usage is TRBV10-3 and J usage is TRBJ2-7; perhaps TRBD1 as D (5 bases). Germline values: CDR1 ENHRY, CDR2 SYGVKD. Trimming removed 0 bases from V and 1 base from J, with 10 bases in between. The CDR3 contains 15 residues. The CDR3 DNA reads as TGTGCCATCAGTGAGTCACAGGTTGGTTCCTACGAGCAGTACTTC. Amino acid sequence: CAISESQVGSYEQYF.

The count of this clone is one. The chain employs TRBV11-1 and TRBJ2-3; D is perhaps TRBD2 (7 bases). The germline V gene has CDR1 SGHAT and CDR2 FQDESV (reference sequence). This CDR3 has 13 residues. Trimming removed 6 bases at V and 1 base at J, with 8 bases between. The CDR3 is CASRGGGTDTQYF. CDR3 DNA: TGTGCCAGCAGAGGGGGGGGCACAGATACGCAGTATTTT.

As for this clone: The same CDR3 can be traced to other DNA sequences in this sample. This rearrangement joins TRBV19 to TRBJ1-1, with unresolved D. Germline V gives CDR1 LNHDA, CDR2 SQIVND (reference sequence). The CDR3 is 11 residues long. V was shortened by 6 bases and J by 1 base, with 3 bases between the two germline ends. CDR3 region: CASRQNTEAFF. DNA for the CDR3: TGTGCCAGTAGACAGAACACTGAAGCTTTCTTT. The variable domain in full, completed from reference TRBV19 and TRBJ1-1, reads DGGITQSPKYLFRKEGQNVTLSCEQNLNHDAMYWYRQDPGQGLRLIYYSQIVNDFQKGDIAEGYSVSREKKESFPLTVTSAQKNPTAFYLCASRQNTEAFFGQGTRLTVV.

V gene TRBV25-1 combines with J gene TRBJ1-1; TRBD1 matches 7 bases. The junction had 7 bases not matched to a gene; V was cut back by 8 bases and J by 4 bases. The CDR3 runs 13 residues. Germline CDR1 and CDR2: MGHDK and SYGVNS. CDR3 sequence reads: CASRTTGSTEAFF. For the CDR3, the DNA is TGTGCCAGCCGCACGACAGGGTCCACTGAAGCTTTCTTT.

With respect to this clone: The junction shows a germline mismatch at one end, possibly a read error. The chain is built from TRBV30 and TRBJ1-4; 9 bases match TRBD1. The length of the CDR3 is 15 residues. CDR1 GTSNPN and CDR2 SVGIG come from the germline V gene (reference sequence). The CDR3 here is CAWSAQGASKEKLFF. CDR3 bases: TGTGCCTGGAGTGCACAGGGGGCTTCTAAAGAAAAACTGTTTTTT.